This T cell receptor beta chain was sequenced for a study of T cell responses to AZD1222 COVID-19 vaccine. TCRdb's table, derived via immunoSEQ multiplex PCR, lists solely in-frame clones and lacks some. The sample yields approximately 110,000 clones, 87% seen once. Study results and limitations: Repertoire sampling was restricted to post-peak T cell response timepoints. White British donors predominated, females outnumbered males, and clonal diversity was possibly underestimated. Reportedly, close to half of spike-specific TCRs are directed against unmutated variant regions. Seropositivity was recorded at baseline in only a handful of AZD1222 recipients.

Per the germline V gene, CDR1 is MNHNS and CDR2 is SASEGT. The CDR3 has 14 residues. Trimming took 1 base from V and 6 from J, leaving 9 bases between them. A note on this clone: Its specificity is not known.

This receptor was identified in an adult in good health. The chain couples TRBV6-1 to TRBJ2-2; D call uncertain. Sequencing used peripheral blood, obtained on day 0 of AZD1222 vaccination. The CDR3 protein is CASSEGVRSGELFF. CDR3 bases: TGTGCCAGCAGTGAAGGGGTGAGGTCCGGGGAGCTGTTTTTT.